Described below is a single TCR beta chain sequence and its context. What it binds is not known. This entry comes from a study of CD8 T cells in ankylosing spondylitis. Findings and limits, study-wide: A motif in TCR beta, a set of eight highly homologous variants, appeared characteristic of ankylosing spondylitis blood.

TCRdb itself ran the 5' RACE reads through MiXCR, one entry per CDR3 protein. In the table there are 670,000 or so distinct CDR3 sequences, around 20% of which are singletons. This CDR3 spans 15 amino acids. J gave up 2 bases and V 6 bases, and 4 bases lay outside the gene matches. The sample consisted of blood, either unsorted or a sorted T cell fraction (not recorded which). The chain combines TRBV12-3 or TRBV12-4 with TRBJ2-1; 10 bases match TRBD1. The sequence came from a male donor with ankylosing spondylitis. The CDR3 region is CASRSGTGAYNEQFF. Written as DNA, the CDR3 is TGTGCCAGCAGGTCCGGGACAGGGGCCTACAATGAGCAGTTCTTC.